These 7 T cell receptor beta chains were all obtained from the same sample, sequenced in a study of cytomegalovirus exposure and HLA in healthy donors. Amplification used 60 Vbeta primers and 13 Jbeta primers. Repertoires were generated with immunoSEQ multiplex PCR, while TCRdb's copy carries only in-frame clones and drops some. The sample includes 95,000 to 110,000 clones, roughly 75% seen only once; the top ten take approximately 2%. Sample: PBMCs. The receptors derive from a middle-aged woman in good health and CMV-seronegative.

The V gene is TRBV13, the J gene TRBJ2-7, with D possibly being TRBD2 (5 bases). Germline-derived CDR1 and CDR2 are PRHDT and FYEKMQ (reference sequence). Trimming stripped 3 bases from V and 1 base from J, with 7 bases between. The CDR3 length is 13 residues. The CDR3 is CASSLERSYEQYF. CDR3 nucleotides: TGTGCCAGCAGCTTGGAGCGGTCCTACGAGCAGTACTTC.

This clone turned up a few times. The rearrangement links TRBV19 to TRBJ1-5, with 12 bases matching TRBD1. V dropped 4 bases and J dropped 7; count of bases not matched to a gene: 8. The CDR3 is made up of 16 amino acids. Germline V gives CDR1 LNHDA, CDR2 SQIVND (reference sequence). The CDR3 DNA follows: TGTGCCAGTAGTAGGGGGGGACAGGGGGCAGTACAGCCCCAGCATTTT. It specifies CASSRGGQGAVQPQHF.

V is TRBV28 and J is TRBJ2-1, with no clear D. Per germline, CDR1 MDHEN and CDR2 SYDVKM. Trimming took 6 bases from V and 10 from J, leaving 19 bases between them. The CDR3 contains 14 residues. For the CDR3, the DNA is TGTGCCAGCAGCCTAATGACGCGTTTGGGCGAGCAGTTCTTC. This encodes CASSLMTRLGEQFF.

The chain joins TRBV27 to TRBJ2-3; 8 nucleotides line up with TRBD1. Germline CDR1 MNHEY, CDR2 SMNVEV (reference sequence). The CDR3 length is 15 residues. With 2 bases clipped from V and 10 bases from J, the junction kept 11 bases outside the gene matches. CDR3 sequence: CASSLSSGAGGPQYF. The CDR3 DNA reads as TGTGCCAGCAGTTTAAGTTCGGGCGCAGGGGGCCCGCAGTATTTT.

The V gene is TRBV7-2, the J gene TRBJ1-1, with 9 bases that match TRBD1. Looked up from germline, CDR1 is SGHTA and CDR2 is FQGNSA. V trimming: 5 bases; J trimming: 3 bases; junction bases outside the gene matches: 10. The CDR3 totals 16 residues. CDR3 in amino acids: CASSLGQGSRDTEAFF. The CDR3 DNA reads TGTGCCAGCAGCCTGGGACAGGGAAGTCGGGACACTGAAGCTTTCTTT.

This sequence joins TRBV4-1 and TRBJ2-7; 9 nucleotides match TRBD1. The junction had 3 bases not matched to a gene; V was cut back by 1 base and J by 2 bases. The CDR3 contains 15 residues. Germline CDR1 reads MGHRA; CDR2 reads YSYEKL. DNA for the CDR3: TGCGCCAGCAGCCAAGTCAACAGGGGGCCCTACGAGCAGTACTTC. Residues: CASSQVNRGPYEQYF.

The chain combines TRBV6-5 with TRBJ1-2; TRBD1 might be the D (6 bases). The CDR3 is made up of 14 amino acids. Trimming pared 7 bases from V and 6 bases from J, leaving 18 bases between. Germline V gives CDR1 MNHEY, CDR2 SVGAGI. The CDR3 reads CASTPTGGAHGYTF. In nucleotides, the CDR3 is TGTGCCAGCACTCCTACGGGGGGGGCCCATGGCTACACCTTC.